This TCR beta chain was identified during a study of tissue T cells after allogeneic stem cell transplantation. TCRdb's table, derived via immunoSEQ multiplex PCR, lists solely in-frame clones and lacks some. This repertoire shows 4,100 or so clones, 49% found once; its top ten account for 15% to 20%. The table lists this clone with a few counts. Mouse gene names apply. The DNA ends 1 residue before the CDR3 does, and the rest of the CDR3 is filled in from the germline J gene. Time point specified: mouse harvest day 14 after allogeneic transplant. Tail vein injection delivered 10^7 T-cell-depleted bone marrow cells and 10^6 splenic CD5+ T cells. In germline, CDR1 is SGHLS, CDR2 HYDKME. The germline V and J ends were trimmed by 2 bases and 0 bases, with 4 bases remaining between them. The CDR3 length is 14 residues.

This clonotype was obtained from a female BALB/c mouse given C57BL/6 T cells with graft-versus-host disease after an allogeneic hematopoietic cell transplant. Material: lymph node tissue. This chain uses TRBV12-2 with TRBJ1-6; D is unresolved. TRBJ1-6 qualifies as an ORF whose function is uncertain. CDR3 DNA (partial): TGTGCCAGCTCTCAGAATTCCTATAATTCGCCCCTCTAC. It specifies CASSQNSYNSPLY. The CDR3 reads in full as CASSQNSYNSPLYF.